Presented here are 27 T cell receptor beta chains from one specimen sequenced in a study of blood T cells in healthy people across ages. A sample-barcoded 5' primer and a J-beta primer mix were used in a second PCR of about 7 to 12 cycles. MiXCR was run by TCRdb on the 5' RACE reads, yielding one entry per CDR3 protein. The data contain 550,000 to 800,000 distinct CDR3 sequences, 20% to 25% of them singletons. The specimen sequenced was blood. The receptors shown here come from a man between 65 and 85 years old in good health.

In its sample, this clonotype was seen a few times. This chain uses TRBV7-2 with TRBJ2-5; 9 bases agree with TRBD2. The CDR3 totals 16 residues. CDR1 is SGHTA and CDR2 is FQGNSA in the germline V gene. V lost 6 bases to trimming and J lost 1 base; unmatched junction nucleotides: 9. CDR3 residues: CASSSTRLAVQETQYF. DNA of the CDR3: TGTGCCAGCAGTTCCACCAGACTAGCGGTCCAAGAGACCCAGTACTTC.

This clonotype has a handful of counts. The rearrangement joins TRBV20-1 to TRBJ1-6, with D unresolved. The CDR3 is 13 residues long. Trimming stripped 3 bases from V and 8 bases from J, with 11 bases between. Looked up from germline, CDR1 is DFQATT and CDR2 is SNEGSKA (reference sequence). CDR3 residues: CSASEGLDSPLHF. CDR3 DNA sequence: TGCAGTGCTAGTGAGGGCCTTGATTCACCCCTCCACTTT.

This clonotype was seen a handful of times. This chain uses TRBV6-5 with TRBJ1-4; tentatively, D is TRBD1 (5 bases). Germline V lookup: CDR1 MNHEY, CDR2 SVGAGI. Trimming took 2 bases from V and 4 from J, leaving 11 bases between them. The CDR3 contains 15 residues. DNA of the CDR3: TGTGCCAGCAGTTACGAGACAGAGCTTAATGAAAAACTGTTTTTT. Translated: CASSYETELNEKLFF.

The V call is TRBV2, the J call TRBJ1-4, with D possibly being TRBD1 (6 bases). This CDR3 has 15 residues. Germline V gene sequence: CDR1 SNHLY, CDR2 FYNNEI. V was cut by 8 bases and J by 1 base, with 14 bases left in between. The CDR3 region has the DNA TGTGCCAGCCTAAAAGAGACAGGAACTAATGAAAAACTGTTTTTT. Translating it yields CASLKETGTNEKLFF.

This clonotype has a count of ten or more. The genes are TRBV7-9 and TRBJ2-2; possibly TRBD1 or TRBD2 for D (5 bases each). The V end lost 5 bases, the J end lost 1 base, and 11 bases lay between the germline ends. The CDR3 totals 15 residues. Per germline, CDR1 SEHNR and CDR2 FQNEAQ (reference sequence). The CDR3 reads CASSRWDGNTGELFF. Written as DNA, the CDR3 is TGTGCCAGCAGCAGATGGGACGGGAACACCGGGGAGCTGTTTTTT.

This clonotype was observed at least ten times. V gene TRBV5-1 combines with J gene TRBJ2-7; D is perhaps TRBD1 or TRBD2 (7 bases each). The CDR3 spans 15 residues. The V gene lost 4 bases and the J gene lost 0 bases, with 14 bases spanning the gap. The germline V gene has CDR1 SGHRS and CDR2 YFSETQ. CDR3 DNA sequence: TGCGCCAGCAGCGGGAGGGACAGTAACTCCTACGAGCAGTACTTC. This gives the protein CASSGRDSNSYEQYF.

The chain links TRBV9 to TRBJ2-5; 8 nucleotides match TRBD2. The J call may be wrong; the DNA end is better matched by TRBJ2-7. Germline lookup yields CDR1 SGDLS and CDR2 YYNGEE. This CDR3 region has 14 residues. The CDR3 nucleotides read TGTGCCAGCAGCGTAGTCTCTAGCGGGCGCGAGCAGTACTTC. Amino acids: CASSVVSSGREQYF.

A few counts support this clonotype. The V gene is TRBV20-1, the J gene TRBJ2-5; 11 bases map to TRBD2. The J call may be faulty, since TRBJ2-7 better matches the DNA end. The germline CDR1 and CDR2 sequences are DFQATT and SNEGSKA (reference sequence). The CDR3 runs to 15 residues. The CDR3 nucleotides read TGCAGTGCTATTACGGGACTAGCGGCCACCTACGAGCAGTACTTC. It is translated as CSAITGLAATYEQYF.

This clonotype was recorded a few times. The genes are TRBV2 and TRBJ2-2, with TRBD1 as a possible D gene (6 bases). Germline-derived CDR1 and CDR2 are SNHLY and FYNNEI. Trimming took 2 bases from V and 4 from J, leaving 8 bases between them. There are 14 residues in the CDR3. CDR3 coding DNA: TGTGCCAGCAGTGAACAGGGGTCCACCGGGGAGCTGTTTTTT. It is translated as CASSEQGSTGELFF. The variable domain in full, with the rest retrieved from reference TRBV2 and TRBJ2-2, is EPEVTQTPSHQVTQMGQEVILRCVPISNHLYFYWYRQILGQKVEFLVSFYNNEISEKSEIFDDQFSVERPDGSNFTLKIRSTKLEDSAMYFCASSEQGSTGELFFGEGSRLTVL.

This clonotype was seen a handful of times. CDR3 region: CASSHTRLAGVGTDTQYF. CDR3 in DNA: TGTGCCAGCAGTCATACGAGACTAGCGGGAGTTGGCACAGATACGCAGTATTTT. This rearrangement joins TRBV6-1 to TRBJ2-3; 12 bases agree with TRBD2. This CDR3 has 18 amino acids. The V segment lost 5 bases and the J segment 1 base; nucleotides outside the gene matches: 10. Germline V lookup: CDR1 MNHNS, CDR2 SASEGT.

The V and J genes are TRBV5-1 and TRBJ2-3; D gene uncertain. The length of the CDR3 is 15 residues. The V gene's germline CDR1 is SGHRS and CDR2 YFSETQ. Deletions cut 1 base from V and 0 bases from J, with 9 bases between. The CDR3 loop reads CASSLRATSTDTQYF. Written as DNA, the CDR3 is TGCGCCAGCAGCTTGAGGGCCACTAGCACAGATACGCAGTATTTT.

In DNA, the CDR3 is TGTGCCAGCAGCCCCGGGACCGCCGATAATGAAAAACTGTTTTTT. The encoded protein is CASSPGTADNEKLFF. This chain uses TRBV7-2 with TRBJ1-4, with a tentative D call TRBD1 (5 bases). The ends were cut back, 5 bases at V and 4 bases at J, with 14 bases in the middle. The CDR3 extends over 15 amino acids. Per germline, CDR1 SGHTA and CDR2 FQGNSA.

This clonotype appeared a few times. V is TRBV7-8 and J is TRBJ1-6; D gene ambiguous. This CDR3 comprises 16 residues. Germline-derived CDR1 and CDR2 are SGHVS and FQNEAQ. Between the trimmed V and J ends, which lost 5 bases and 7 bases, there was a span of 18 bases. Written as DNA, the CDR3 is TGTGCCAGCAGCCCCTCGTATACAGTGCGAAATTCACCCCTCCACTTT. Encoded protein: CASSPSYTVRNSPLHF.

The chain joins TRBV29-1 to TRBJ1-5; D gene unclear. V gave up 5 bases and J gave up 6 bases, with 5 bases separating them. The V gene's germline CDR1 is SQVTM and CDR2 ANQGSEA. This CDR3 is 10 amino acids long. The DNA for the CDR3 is TGCAGCGTTTCCAGTCAGCCCCAGCATTTT. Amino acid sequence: CSVSSQPQHF.

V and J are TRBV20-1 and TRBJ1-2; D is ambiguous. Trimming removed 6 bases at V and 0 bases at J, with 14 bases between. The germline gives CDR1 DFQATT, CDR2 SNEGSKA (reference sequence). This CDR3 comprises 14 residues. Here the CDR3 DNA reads TGCAGTGCGGAGGTGCCCCCCTCTAACTATGGCTACACCTTC. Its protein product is CSAEVPPSNYGYTF.

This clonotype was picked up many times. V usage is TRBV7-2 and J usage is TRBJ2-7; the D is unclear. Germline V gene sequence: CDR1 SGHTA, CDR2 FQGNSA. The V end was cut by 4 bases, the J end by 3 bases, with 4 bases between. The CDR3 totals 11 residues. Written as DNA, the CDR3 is TGTGCCAGCAGCTCAATCTACGAGCAGTACTTC. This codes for CASSSIYEQYF.

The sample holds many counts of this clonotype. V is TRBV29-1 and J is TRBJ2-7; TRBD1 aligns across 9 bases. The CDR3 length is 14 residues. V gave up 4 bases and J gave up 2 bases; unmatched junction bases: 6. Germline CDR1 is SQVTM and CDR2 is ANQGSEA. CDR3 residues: CSVGSGTGTYEQYF. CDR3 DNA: TGCAGCGTTGGGTCTGGGACAGGGACCTACGAGCAGTACTTC.

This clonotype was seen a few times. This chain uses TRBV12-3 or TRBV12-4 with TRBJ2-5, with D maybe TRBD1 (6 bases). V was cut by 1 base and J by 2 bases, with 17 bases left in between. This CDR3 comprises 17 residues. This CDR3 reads CASSLGLGTPSQETQYF. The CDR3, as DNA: TGTGCCAGCAGTTTAGGTTTAGGGACACCTAGTCAAGAGACCCAGTACTTC.

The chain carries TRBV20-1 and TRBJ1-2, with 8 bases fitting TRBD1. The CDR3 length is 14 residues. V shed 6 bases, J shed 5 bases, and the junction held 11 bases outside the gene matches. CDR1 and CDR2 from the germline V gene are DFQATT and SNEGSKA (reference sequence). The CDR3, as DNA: TGCAGTGCCCACCGGACAGGGTTGGAGTATGGCTACACCTTC. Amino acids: CSAHRTGLEYGYTF.

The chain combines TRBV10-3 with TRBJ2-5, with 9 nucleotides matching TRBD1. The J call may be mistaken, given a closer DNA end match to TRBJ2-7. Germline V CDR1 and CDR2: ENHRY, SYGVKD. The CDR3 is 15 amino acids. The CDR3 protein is CAISFEGQGFNEQYF. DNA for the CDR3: TGTGCCATCAGTTTTGAGGGACAGGGCTTCAACGAGCAGTACTTC.

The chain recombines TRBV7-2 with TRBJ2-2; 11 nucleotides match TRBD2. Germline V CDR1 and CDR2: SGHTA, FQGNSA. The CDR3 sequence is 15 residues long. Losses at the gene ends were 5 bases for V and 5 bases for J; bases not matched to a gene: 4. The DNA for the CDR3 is TGTGCCAGCAGCCCCTCTAGCGGGAGGACCGGGGAGCTGTTTTTT. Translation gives CASSPSSGRTGELFF.

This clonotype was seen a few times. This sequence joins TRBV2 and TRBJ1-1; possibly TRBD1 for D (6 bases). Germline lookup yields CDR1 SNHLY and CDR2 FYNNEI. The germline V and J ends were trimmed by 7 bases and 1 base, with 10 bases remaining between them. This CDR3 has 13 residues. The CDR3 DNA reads TGTGCCAGCACGGTGGGGGCGAACACTGAAGCTTTCTTT. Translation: CASTVGANTEAFF.

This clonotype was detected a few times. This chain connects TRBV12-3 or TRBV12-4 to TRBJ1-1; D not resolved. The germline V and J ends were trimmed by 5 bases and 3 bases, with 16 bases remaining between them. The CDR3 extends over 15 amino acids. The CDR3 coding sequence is TGTGCCAGCAGTGATACGGGCTCGGGTGACACTGAAGCTTTCTTT. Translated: CASSDTGSGDTEAFF.

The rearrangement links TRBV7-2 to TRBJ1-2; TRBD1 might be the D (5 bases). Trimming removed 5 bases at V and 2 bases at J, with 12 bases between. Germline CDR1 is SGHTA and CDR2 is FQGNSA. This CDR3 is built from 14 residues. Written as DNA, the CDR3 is TGTGCCAGCAGCGCGACGGACACAAACTATGGCTACACCTTC. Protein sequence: CASSATDTNYGYTF.

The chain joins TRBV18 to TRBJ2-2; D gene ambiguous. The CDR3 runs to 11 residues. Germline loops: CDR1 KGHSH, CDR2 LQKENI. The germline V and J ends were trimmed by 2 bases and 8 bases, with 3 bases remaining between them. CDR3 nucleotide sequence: TGTGCCAGCTCACCAAGGGGGGAGCTGTTTTTT. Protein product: CASSPRGELFF.

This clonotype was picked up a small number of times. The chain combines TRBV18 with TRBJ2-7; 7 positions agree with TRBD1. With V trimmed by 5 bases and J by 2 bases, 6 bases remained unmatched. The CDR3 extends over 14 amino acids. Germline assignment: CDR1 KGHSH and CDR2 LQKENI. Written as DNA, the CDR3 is TGTGCCAGCTCAGCCGGGACAGCTACCTACGAGCAGTACTTC. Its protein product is CASSAGTATYEQYF.

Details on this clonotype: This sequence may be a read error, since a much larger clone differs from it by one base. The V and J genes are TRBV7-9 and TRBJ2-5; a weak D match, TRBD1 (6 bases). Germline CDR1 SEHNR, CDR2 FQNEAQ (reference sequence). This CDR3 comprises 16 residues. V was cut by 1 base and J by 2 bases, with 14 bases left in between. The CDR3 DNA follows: TGTGCCAGCAGCTTAGGGACAGTGGCCCTACAAGAGACCCAGTACTTC. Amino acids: CASSLGTVALQETQYF.